Listed below are T cell receptor beta chains from one sample, sequenced in a study of CD8 T cells in Susac syndrome. Each CDR3 protein gets one entry after TCRdb re-called the immunoSEQ multiplex PCR reads with MiXCR. The table includes 130,000 to 150,000 distinct CDR3 sequences, approximately 95% detected once. Sequencing was carried out using CD8+ T cells from PBMCs. These receptors were collected from a human donor in good health. Each CDR3 is given with its conserved first and last residue. D genes are given only for firm matches. Only part of the rows carry a size: once, few, many, or a class if the clone is expanded.

clone size	V gene	D gene	J gene	CDR3 protein	CDR3 DNA
-	TRBV6-1	-	TRBJ2-1	CATMKLWSYNEQFF	TGTGCCACCATGAAGCTTTGGTCCTACAATGAGCAGTTCTTC
-	TRBV29-1	TRBD1	TRBJ1-2	CSVRAQGARGYTF	TGCAGCGTGAGGGCACAGGGGGCGCGCGGCTACACCTTC
-	TRBV7-6	TRBD2	TRBJ2-1	CASSLRSSGSYEQFF	TGTGCCAGCAGCTTACGGTCTAGCGGGAGCTATGAGCAGTTCTTC
-	TRBV20-1	-	TRBJ2-2	CSARDYGNTGELFF	TGCAGTGCTAGAGATTACGGGAACACCGGGGAGCTGTTTTTT
-	TRBV7-6	-	TRBJ2-3	CASSGAVARTDTQYF	TGTGCCAGCAGTGGCGCGGTAGCGAGAACAGATACGCAGTATTTT
-	TRBV30	-	TRBJ2-7	CAWIGPTYEQYF	TGTGCCTGGATCGGGCCCACCTACGAGCAGTACTTC
-	TRBV3-1	-	TRBJ1-1	CASSQVLETEAFF	TGTGCCAGCAGCCAAGTGCTGGAGACTGAAGCTTTCTTT
-	TRBV7-8	TRBD2	TRBJ2-1	CASSPTSGRANEQFF	TGTGCCAGCAGCCCCACTAGCGGGAGGGCCAATGAGCAGTTCTTC
-	TRBV27	-	TRBJ2-3	CASSLVQRDTQYF	TGTGCCAGCAGTTTAGTGCAGCGGGATACGCAGTATTTT
-	TRBV12-3/TRBV12-4	-	TRBJ1-2	CASSLGPRGYTF	TGTGCCAGCAGCCTCGGTCCTCGGGGCTACACCTTC
-	TRBV2	TRBD1	TRBJ1-2	CASRAGTAYGYTF	TGTGCCAGCAGGGCCGGGACAGCGTATGGCTACACCTTC
-	TRBV6-1	TRBD2	TRBJ2-5	CASSDLLADLQETQYF	TGTGCCAGCAGTGATTTACTAGCGGACCTCCAAGAGACCCAGTACTTC
-	TRBV12-3/TRBV12-4	-	TRBJ2-7	CASSFGGTYYEQYF	TGTGCCAGCAGTTTTGGGGGTACATACTACGAGCAGTACTTC
-	TRBV20-1	TRBD1	TRBJ1-2	CSARAPGGLYGYTF	TGCAGTGCTAGAGCCCCAGGGGGGCTCTATGGCTACACCTTC
-	TRBV5-6	-	TRBJ2-1	CASSFGGDEQFF	TGTGCCAGCAGCTTCGGGGGCGATGAGCAGTTCTTC
-	TRBV7-6	-	TRBJ1-5	CASSLGGNNQPQHF	TGTGCCAGCAGCTTGGGCGGCAATAATCAGCCCCAGCATTTT
once	TRBV7-9	TRBD1	TRBJ2-4	CASSSPGQQNIQYF	TGTGCCAGCAGCTCACCGGGACAGCAAAACATTCAGTACTTC
-	TRBV27	TRBD2	TRBJ2-7	CASRWTSRHEQYF	TGTGCCAGCAGGTGGACTAGTCGACACGAGCAGTACTTC
-	TRBV12-3/TRBV12-4	-	TRBJ2-1	CASRPTGPPYNEQFF	TGTGCCAGCAGACCAACAGGCCCTCCCTACAATGAGCAGTTCTTC
-	TRBV29-1	-	TRBJ2-7	CSVVGITGTGPYEQYF	TGCAGCGTTGTCGGGATAACAGGGACTGGGCCCTACGAGCAGTACTTC
once	TRBV6-5	-	TRBJ2-2	CASRGVGTGELFF	TGTGCCAGCAGAGGGGTGGGCACCGGGGAGCTGTTTTTT
-	TRBV4-1	-	TRBJ2-2	CASSYSGQYTGELFF	TGCGCCAGCAGCTACTCCGGACAGTACACCGGGGAGCTGTTTTTT
few	TRBV6-1	TRBD1	TRBJ1-5	CASSRYRGNHQPQHF	TGTGCCAGCAGTCGCTACAGGGGGAACCATCAGCCCCAGCATTTT
-	TRBV3-1	-	TRBJ2-5	CASSQDRSSLRTQYF	TGTGCCAGCAGCCAAGATAGGAGTAGCTTACGTACCCAGTACTTC
few	TRBV27	-	TRBJ2-7	CASSFGGGYEQYF	TGTGCCAGCAGTTTTGGCGGAGGCTACGAGCAGTACTTC
-	TRBV28	-	TRBJ2-7	CASSRPNPYEQYF	TGTGCCAGCAGCCGTCCGAACCCCTACGAGCAGTACTTC
-	TRBV9	-	TRBJ1-1	CASSVRLSTEAFF	TGTGCCAGCAGTGTACGACTTTCCACTGAAGCTTTCTTT
-	TRBV27	-	TRBJ2-5	CASSPGTIETQYF	TGTGCCAGCAGTCCCGGGACAATAGAGACCCAGTACTTC
once	TRBV6-2/TRBV6-3	-	TRBJ2-1	CASSFGLVSYNEQFF	TGTGCCAGCAGTTTCGGGCTAGTCTCCTACAATGAGCAGTTCTTC
-	TRBV12-3/TRBV12-4	TRBD1	TRBJ2-1	CASSLGDRGLFNEQFF	TGTGCCAGCAGTTTAGGGGACAGGGGGCTGTTCAATGAGCAGTTCTTC
-	TRBV6-2/TRBV6-3	-	TRBJ2-7	CASSYSNRVWEQYF	TGTGCCAGCAGTTACTCGAACAGGGTGTGGGAGCAGTACTTC
-	TRBV7-4	-	TRBJ1-1	CASSLSGCPCSTEAFF	TGTGCCAGCAGCTTGTCGGGTTGCCCGTGCAGCACTGAAGCTTTCTTT
-	TRBV27	TRBD1	TRBJ1-1	CASRLDRANTEAFF	TGTGCCAGTAGGTTGGACAGGGCGAACACTGAAGCTTTCTTT
-	TRBV29-1	-	TRBJ2-2	CSVFRDAGELFF	TGCAGCGTTTTTAGGGACGCCGGGGAGCTGTTTTTT
-	TRBV20-1	TRBD1	TRBJ1-1	CSALTGGLNTEAFF	TGCAGTGCCTTGACAGGGGGTTTGAACACTGAAGCTTTCTTT
few	TRBV12-3/TRBV12-4	-	TRBJ1-1	CASSARPVNTEAFF	TGTGCCAGCAGTGCGCGCCCGGTGAACACTGAAGCTTTCTTT
-	TRBV19	TRBD2	TRBJ2-1	CASSMFLAGNNEQFF	TGTGCCAGTAGTATGTTTCTAGCGGGAAACAATGAGCAGTTCTTC
-	TRBV20-1	TRBD2	TRBJ2-1	CSASGLENPLPQFF	TGCAGTGCGAGCGGACTAGAAAACCCCCTCCCCCAGTTCTTC
-	TRBV7-9	-	TRBJ1-2	CASSLDGRGPGYTF	TGTGCCAGCAGCCTTGACGGTCGGGGTCCTGGCTACACCTTC
-	TRBV27	-	TRBJ2-7	CASSLSSARGPHEQYF	TGTGCCAGCAGTTTATCCTCGGCCAGGGGCCCCCACGAGCAGTACTTC
-	TRBV7-2	-	TRBJ2-7	CASSEQLSYEQYF	TGTGCCAGCAGCGAGCAGCTTTCCTACGAGCAGTACTTC
-	TRBV25-1	TRBD1	TRBJ2-7	CASSALEGQGFNEQYF	TGTGCCAGCAGTGCCCTGGAGGGACAGGGGTTCAACGAGCAGTACTTC
-	TRBV2	-	TRBJ1-2	CASRSRGSDGYTF	TGTGCCAGCAGGAGCCGGGGTTCGGATGGCTACACCTTC
-	TRBV7-9	TRBD2	TRBJ2-3	CASSPTGFVAGGSDTQYF	TGTGCCAGCAGCCCGACCGGTTTTGTGGCGGGAGGGTCAGATACGCAGTATTTT
-	TRBV3-1	TRBD1	TRBJ1-4	CASSGAQGNEKLFF	TGTGCCAGCAGCGGCGCACAGGGGAATGAAAAACTGTTTTTT
-	TRBV27	-	TRBJ2-2	CASRQHGTLTGELCF	TGTGCCAGCAGGCAGCATGGGACACTCACCGGGGAGCTGTGTTTT
-	TRBV24-1	TRBD1	TRBJ2-3	CATSRDRGRDTQYF	TGTGCCACCAGCCGGGACAGGGGGCGGGATACGCAGTATTTT
-	TRBV27	-	TRBJ2-3	CASSSLVGPAADTQYF	TGTGCCAGCAGTTCATTAGTTGGCCCCGCCGCAGATACGCAGTATTTT
-	TRBV4-2	TRBD1	TRBJ2-1	CASSRDREKQFF	TGTGCCAGCAGCCGAGACAGGGAGAAGCAGTTCTTC
-	TRBV4-3	-	TRBJ2-5	CASSQVIRRPSETQYF	TGCGCCAGCAGCCAAGTCATCCGCAGGCCTTCCGAGACCCAGTACTTC
once	TRBV18	TRBD2	TRBJ2-7	CASSPPRLAANYEQYF	TGTGCCAGCTCACCACCGAGGCTAGCGGCGAACTACGAGCAGTACTTC
once	TRBV4-3	-	TRBJ1-2	CASSPHLNYGYTF	TGCGCCAGCAGTCCCCATCTTAACTATGGCTACACCTTC
-	TRBV20-1	-	TRBJ1-5	CSVNQPQHF	TGCAGTGTTAATCAGCCCCAGCATTTT
-	TRBV11-2	-	TRBJ1-1	CASSLTGLNTEAFF	TGTGCCAGCAGCTTAACAGGATTGAACACTGAAGCTTTCTTT
-	TRBV2	TRBD1	TRBJ2-1	CASTPEQGAYNEQFF	TGTGCCAGCACCCCCGAACAGGGGGCGTACAATGAGCAGTTCTTC
-	TRBV15	-	TRBJ2-3	CATSRTGTREDTQYF	TGTGCCACCAGCAGGACCGGGACTCGCGAGGATACGCAGTATTTT
-	TRBV29-1	TRBD1	TRBJ2-7	CSARTGDSYEQYF	TGCAGCGCTCGGACAGGGGACTCCTACGAGCAGTACTTC
-	TRBV13	TRBD2	TRBJ2-7	CASSPGTSGAYEQYF	TGTGCCAGCAGCCCCGGGACTAGCGGGGCCTACGAGCAGTACTTC
-	TRBV5-8	TRBD2	TRBJ2-3	CASSLWGTSVTDTQYF	TGTGCCAGCAGCTTGTGGGGGACTAGCGTTACAGATACGCAGTATTTT